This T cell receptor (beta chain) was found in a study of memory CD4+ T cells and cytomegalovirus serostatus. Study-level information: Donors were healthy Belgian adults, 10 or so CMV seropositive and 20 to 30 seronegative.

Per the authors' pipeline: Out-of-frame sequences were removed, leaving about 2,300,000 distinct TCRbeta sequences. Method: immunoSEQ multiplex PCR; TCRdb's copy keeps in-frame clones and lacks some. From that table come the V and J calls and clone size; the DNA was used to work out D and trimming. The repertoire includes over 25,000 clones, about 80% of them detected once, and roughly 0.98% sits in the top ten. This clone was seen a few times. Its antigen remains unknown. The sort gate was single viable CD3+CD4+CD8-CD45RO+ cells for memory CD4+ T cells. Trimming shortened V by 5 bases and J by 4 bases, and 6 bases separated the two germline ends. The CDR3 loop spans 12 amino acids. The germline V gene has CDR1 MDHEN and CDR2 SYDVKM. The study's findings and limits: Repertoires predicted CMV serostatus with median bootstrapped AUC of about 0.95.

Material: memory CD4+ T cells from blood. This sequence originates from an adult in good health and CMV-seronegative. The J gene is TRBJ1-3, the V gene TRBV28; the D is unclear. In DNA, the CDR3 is TGTGCCAGCAGTCTCCAGGGAAACACCATATATTTT. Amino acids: CASSLQGNTIYF.